The 27 T cell receptor beta chains given below trace back to one sample, sequenced in a study of blood T cell repertoires in COVID-19. Data came from immunoSEQ multiplex PCR; TCRdb stores just in-frame clones and leaves some out. The sample yields about 100,000 clones, about 88% seen once. The sequencing sample was made of peripheral blood. The receptors derive from a human donor in a cohort sampled during active COVID-19.

This rearrangement joins TRBV5-5 to TRBJ1-2, with TRBD1 as a possible D gene (6 bases). Deletions cut 4 bases from V and 6 bases from J, with 22 bases between. This CDR3 contains 16 residues. Germline V CDR1 and CDR2: SGHKS, YYEKEE (reference sequence). The CDR3 bases are TGTGCCAGCAGCCCGGGACCTTACCCCTCAGGGGATGGCTACACCTTC. Its translation is CASSPGPYPSGDGYTF.

This sequence joins TRBV10-3 and TRBJ2-5; D possibly corresponds to TRBD1 (6 bases). This CDR3 has 12 residues. The germline V and J ends were trimmed by 6 bases and 1 base, with 6 bases remaining between them. CDR1 is ENHRY, CDR2 SYGVKD, per germline. The CDR3 spells CAIRQGQETQYF. The DNA of the CDR3 is TGTGCCATCAGACAGGGCCAAGAGACCCAGTACTTC.

This clone showed up just once. The chain is built from TRBV3-1 (or the pseudogene TRBV3-2) and TRBJ1-1; D remains unclear. Trimming removed 1 base at V and 6 bases at J, with 6 bases between. The CDR3 totals 12 residues. CDR1 is LGHDT, CDR2 YNNKEL, per germline (reference sequence). The CDR3 nucleotides read TGTGCCAGCAGCCAAGCCGAGGCTGAAGCTTTCTTT. Its protein product is CASSQAEAEAFF.

CDR3 loop: CATSRGAFTGLALNEQFF. The CDR3 region has the DNA TGTGCCACCAGCAGAGGGGCCTTTACGGGACTAGCTCTTAATGAGCAGTTCTTC. J is TRBJ2-1 and V is TRBV15; TRBD2 agrees at 9 bases. The V gene end was trimmed by 1 base and the J gene end by 7 bases; junction bases not matched to a gene: 14. The V gene's germline CDR1 is LNHNV and CDR2 YYDKDF (reference sequence). CDR3 length: 18 amino acids.

The V gene is TRBV18, the J gene TRBJ2-7, with TRBD1 matching over 9 bases. V shed 3 bases and J 1 base; nucleotides not matched to a gene: 7. The CDR3 has 16 residues. Germline-derived CDR1 and CDR2 are KGHSH and LQKENI. The DNA for the CDR3 is TGTGCCAGCTCACCGTCCGGGACAGGGTTTTCCTACGAGCAGTACTTC. It is translated as CASSPSGTGFSYEQYF.

The chain uses TRBV5-1 and TRBJ2-3; 8 positions agree with TRBD1. The CDR3 covers 13 residues. Germline loops: CDR1 SGHRS, CDR2 YFSETQ. Trimming took 7 bases from V and 6 from J; bases not matched to a gene: 7. The CDR3 protein is CASHGQGIDTQYF. The CDR3 DNA sequence: TGCGCCAGCCACGGACAGGGTATCGATACGCAGTATTTT. Full variable domain (remainder filled in from reference TRBV5-1 and TRBJ2-3): KAGVTQTPRYLIKTRGQQVTLSCSPISGHRSVSWYQQTPGQGLQFLFEYFSETQRNKGNFPGRFSGRQFSNSRSEMNVSTLELGDSALYLCASHGQGIDTQYFGPGTRLTVL.

V usage is TRBV15 and J usage is TRBJ2-7; 9 bases map to TRBD1. Unmatched junction bases numbered 1, after V lost 1 base and J lost 3 bases. This CDR3 spans 14 amino acids. Germline lookup yields CDR1 LNHNV and CDR2 YYDKDF (reference sequence). The CDR3 DNA follows: TGTGCCACCAGCAGAGGGGACAGGGACTACGAGCAGTACTTC. Encoded protein: CATSRGDRDYEQYF.

The rearrangement links TRBV9 to TRBJ2-3; the match to TRBD1 covers 9 bases. After removal of 0 bases from V and 4 bases from J, the junction contained 6 bases not matched to a gene. Germline CDR1 and CDR2: SGDLS and YYNGEE. The CDR3 length is 16 residues. CDR3 protein: CASSVVPGQGSDTQYF. The DNA of the CDR3 is TGTGCCAGCAGCGTAGTCCCGGGACAGGGATCAGATACGCAGTATTTT.

The rearrangement links TRBV11-3 to TRBJ2-7, with D maybe TRBD1 (6 bases). Germline V gene sequence: CDR1 SGHNT, CDR2 YENEEA. V lost 1 base and J lost 2, with 6 bases in between. This CDR3 comprises 13 residues. The CDR3 loop reads CASSLGGPYEQYF. CDR3 nucleotide sequence: TGTGCCAGCAGCTTAGGGGGGCCCTACGAGCAGTACTTC.

The V gene is TRBV5-6, the J gene TRBJ2-3; D is ambiguous. The germline V gene encodes CDR1 SGHDT and CDR2 YYEEEE. The CDR3 consists of 15 residues. V was cut by 1 base and J by 0 bases, with 9 bases left in between. The CDR3 DNA reads as TGTGCCAGCAGCTTGTGGCTTCTTAGCACAGATACGCAGTATTTT. As protein: CASSLWLLSTDTQYF.

J is TRBJ1-2 and V is TRBV27; 7 positions agree with TRBD1. V was pared by 5 bases and J by 8 bases, with 11 bases of the junction left unmatched. Germline CDR1 reads MNHEY; CDR2 reads SMNVEV (reference sequence). The CDR3 is made up of 14 amino acids. This CDR3 is CASSPLRQGLGYTF. The CDR3 DNA reads TGTGCCAGCAGTCCACTAAGACAGGGATTGGGCTACACCTTC.

As concerns this clone: The sample contains more than one DNA sequence encoding this CDR3. V and J are TRBV18 and TRBJ2-1; 8 nucleotides line up with TRBD2. In germline, CDR1 is KGHSH, CDR2 LQKENI. The CDR3 covers 16 residues. V dropped 0 bases and J dropped 1; count of bases not matched to a gene: 2. In nucleotides, the CDR3 is TGTGCCAGCTCACCACCCAGCGGGGGTTCCTACAATGAGCAGTTCTTC. It yields the protein CASSPPSGGSYNEQFF.

The CDR3 DNA follows: TGTGCCAGCAGCTTAGAACTGGAGGGCTACACCTTC. This translates into CASSLELEGYTF. V and J are TRBV7-8 and TRBJ1-2; D uncertain. Deletions cut 1 base from V and 8 bases from J, with 8 bases between. Germline-derived CDR1 and CDR2 are SGHVS and FQNEAQ. CDR3 length equals 12 residues.

This rearrangement joins TRBV10-3 to TRBJ1-4; D gene ambiguous. This CDR3 contains 15 residues. Germline CDR1 and CDR2: ENHRY and SYGVKD. Trimming shortened V by 0 bases and J by 8 bases, and 13 bases separated the two germline ends. DNA of the CDR3: TGTGCCATCAGTGAGTCGACGGTTGCGGGGGAAAAACTGTTTTTT. It is translated as CAISESTVAGEKLFF.

This clone came up once. This sequence joins TRBV19 and TRBJ2-3, with TRBD2 as a possible D gene (5 bases). The ends were cut back, 4 bases at V and 2 bases at J, with 7 bases in the middle. Per germline, CDR1 LNHDA and CDR2 SQIVND (reference sequence). The CDR3 spans 13 residues. CDR3 in amino acids: CASSRRATDTQYF. In DNA form, the CDR3 reads TGTGCCAGTAGTAGGCGGGCCACAGATACGCAGTATTTT.

This rearrangement joins TRBV4-1 to TRBJ2-2; D not resolved. Per germline, CDR1 MGHRA and CDR2 YSYEKL. The CDR3 is made up of 15 amino acids. V lost 2 bases and J 0 bases, leaving 7 bases between the germline ends. CDR3 nucleotides: TGCGCCAGCAGCCAAACAACCGCGAACACCGGGGAGCTGTTTTTT. Translation gives CASSQTTANTGELFF.

The chain has TRBV27 and TRBJ2-3; D is uncertain. The CDR3 is made up of 14 amino acids. V was shortened by 6 bases and J by 0 bases, with 10 bases between the two germline ends. Germline CDR1 and CDR2: MNHEY and SMNVEV (reference sequence). The CDR3 protein is CASRTRASTDTQYF. CDR3 DNA: TGTGCCAGCAGGACGCGAGCGAGCACAGATACGCAGTATTTT.

The chain is built from TRBV7-9 and TRBJ1-3; D unclear. Germline CDR1 and CDR2: SEHNR and FQNEAQ (reference sequence). The V gene lost 5 bases and the J gene lost 0 bases, with 17 bases spanning the gap. The CDR3 is 17 residues long. CDR3 in DNA: TGTGCCAGCAGCGCCCTATTTGACGGGATCTCTGGAAACACCATATATTTT. Translated: CASSALFDGISGNTIYF.

This clone occurred once. The chain recombines TRBV3-1 (or the pseudogene TRBV3-2) with TRBJ2-5, with no clear D. CDR1 is LGHDT and CDR2 is YNNKEL in the germline V gene (reference sequence). The CDR3 contains 13 residues. Trimming removed 2 bases at V and 1 base at J, with 5 bases between. The CDR3 coding sequence is TGTGCCAGCAGCCAAAACATCCAAGAGACCCAGTACTTC. Protein product: CASSQNIQETQYF.

The genes are TRBV28 and TRBJ2-3, with D perhaps matching TRBD2 (6 bases). CDR3 length: 14 amino acids. CDR1 is MDHEN, CDR2 SYDVKM, per germline. V was clipped by 3 bases and J by 8 bases, with 15 bases between them. The DNA of the CDR3 is TGTGCCAGCAGTTTCCTCGGGAGTCGCGGTACGCAGTATTTT. This sequence encodes CASSFLGSRGTQYF. Full variable domain (outside the CDR3, taken from reference TRBV28 and TRBJ2-3): DVKVTQSSRYLVKRTGEKVFLECVQDMDHENMFWYRQDPGLGLRLIYFSYDVKMKEKGDIPEGYSVSREKKERFSLILESASTNQTSMYLCASSFLGSRGTQYFGPGTRLTVL.

There are many counts of this clone. The V and J genes are TRBV4-1 and TRBJ2-7; D not resolved. CDR3 length equals 14 residues. Trimming took off 5 bases at V and 5 bases at J, with 16 bases between the two ends. Germline values: CDR1 MGHRA, CDR2 YSYEKL. As DNA, the CDR3 is TGCGCCAGCAGCTTGGCCCCAGCGATCAACGAGCAGTACTTC. Amino acids: CASSLAPAINEQYF.

This sequence joins TRBV11-2 and TRBJ1-1; 7 bases map to TRBD1. The J segment lost 11 bases and the V segment lost 0 bases, leaving 6 bases of the junction unmatched. Per germline, CDR1 SGHAT and CDR2 FQNNGV. This CDR3 spans 13 amino acids. The CDR3 is CASSLDRGDRAFF. The CDR3 nucleotides are TGTGCCAGCAGCTTAGACAGGGGGGACCGGGCTTTCTTT.

This clone was seen once. This chain uses TRBV4-1 with TRBJ2-7; TRBD1 agrees at 9 bases. V shed 3 bases, J shed 4 bases, and the junction held 7 bases outside the gene matches. Germline V CDR1 and CDR2: MGHRA, YSYEKL. CDR3 length equals 15 residues. As DNA, the CDR3 is TGCGCCAGCAGCCATCCCGGGACAGGGACATACGAGCAGTACTTC. Protein: CASSHPGTGTYEQYF.

The V gene is TRBV7-8, the J gene TRBJ1-2; D is possibly TRBD1 (5 bases). The CDR3 has 14 amino acids. The V gene's germline CDR1 is SGHVS and CDR2 FQNEAQ. The V end lost 1 base, the J end lost 6 bases, and 12 bases lay between the germline ends. CDR3 sequence (DNA): TGTGCCAGCAGCTTAGTTGTGTCAGGGCATGGCTACACCTTC. Encoded protein: CASSLVVSGHGYTF.

This clone was recorded only once. The J gene is TRBJ2-3, the V gene TRBV27, with unresolved D. The germline V gene has CDR1 MNHEY and CDR2 SMNVEV (reference sequence). The CDR3 runs to 13 residues. V was cut by 3 bases and J by 6 bases, with 10 bases left in between. The CDR3 DNA reads as TGTGCCAGCAGTTTGTACCCCGGGGATACGCAGTATTTT. Its protein is CASSLYPGDTQYF.

This rearrangement joins TRBV7-2 to TRBJ2-5; D may be TRBD2 (6 bases). The V gene's germline CDR1 is SGHTA and CDR2 FQGNSA. Trimming removed 4 bases from V and 4 bases from J, with 19 bases in between. The length of the CDR3 is 16 residues. Here the CDR3 reads CASSYMVLGGGETQYF. The CDR3 coding sequence is TGTGCCAGCAGCTATATGGTCCTCGGGGGTGGAGAGACCCAGTACTTC.

This chain links TRBV11-2 with TRBJ1-3, with D tentatively TRBD1 (6 bases). CDR3 length equals 16 residues. From germline, CDR1 is SGHAT and CDR2 FQNNGV. Between the trimmed V and J ends, which lost 5 bases and 0 bases, there was a span of 14 bases. The CDR3 sequence is CASSTGGQGSGNTIYF. CDR3 bases: TGTGCCAGCAGCACGGGGGGCCAGGGCTCTGGAAACACCATATATTTT.